The next 7 T cell receptor beta chains were all read from a single sample in a study of T cell changes during pregnancy in multiple sclerosis. Clones were sequenced by immunoSEQ multiplex PCR, and TCRdb holds only the in-frame ones, with some missing. The sample has about 60,000 clones; 92% are singletons. The specimen comprised peripheral blood, sampled in the first trimester of pregnancy. These receptors were taken from a female donor with multiple sclerosis, enrolled in a pregnancy study.

This clone has a single count. J is TRBJ2-5 and V is TRBV7-2; D remains unclear. The CDR3 length is 12 residues. Germline CDR1 is SGHTA and CDR2 is FQGNSA. Trimming removed 3 bases at V and 4 bases at J, with 6 bases between. CDR3: CASSFFSETQYF. In DNA form, the CDR3 reads TGTGCCAGCAGCTTCTTCTCAGAGACCCAGTACTTC.

This rearrangement joins TRBV9 to TRBJ2-6; the match to TRBD1 covers 8 bases. V gave up 4 bases and J gave up 4 bases; unmatched junction bases: 13. Per germline, CDR1 SGDLS and CDR2 YYNGEE. This CDR3 region has 18 residues. The CDR3, as DNA: TGTGCCAGCAGCCCCCCAGGACAGGGTTCGATAGGGGCCAACGTCCTGACTTTC. Translation: CASSPPGQGSIGANVLTF.

The chain has TRBV5-1 and TRBJ1-3, with 8 nucleotides matching TRBD1. Germline V gene sequence: CDR1 SGHRS, CDR2 YFSETQ. CDR3 size: 14 residues. Losses at the gene ends were 4 bases for V and 2 bases for J; bases not matched to a gene: 2. In DNA, the CDR3 is TGCGCCAGCAGCAAGACAGGGGCTGGAAACACCATATATTTT. Translation gives CASSKTGAGNTIYF.

In this sample, this clone turned up once. The J gene is TRBJ2-7, the V gene TRBV10-3, with D maybe TRBD2 (6 bases). V dropped 0 bases and J dropped 4 bases, with 10 bases sitting between them. This CDR3 comprises 14 residues. Germline V lookup: CDR1 ENHRY, CDR2 SYGVKD. The CDR3 sequence is CAISESGGEYEQYF. Here the CDR3 DNA reads TGTGCCATCAGTGAGTCCGGGGGAGAGTACGAGCAGTACTTC.

The CDR3 loop reads CASSFIAGAFNEQFF. DNA for the CDR3: TGCGCCAGCAGCTTCATAGCGGGCGCTTTCAATGAGCAGTTCTTC. The chain has TRBV5-1 and TRBJ2-1; 7 nucleotides match TRBD2. The CDR3 extends over 15 amino acids. Germline trimming cut 2 bases from V and 6 bases from J; bases unmatched to any gene: 8. The germline CDR1 and CDR2 sequences are SGHRS and YFSETQ. The full variable domain, in which reference TRBV5-1 and TRBJ2-1 provide the parts outside the CDR3, is KAGVTQTPRYLIKTRGQQVTLSCSPISGHRSVSWYQQTPGQGLQFLFEYFSETQRNKGNFPGRFSGRQFSNSRSEMNVSTLELGDSALYLCASSFIAGAFNEQFFGPGTRLTVL.

This rearrangement joins TRBV5-6 to TRBJ2-7; 7 bases agree with TRBD1. V shed 3 bases and J 3 bases; nucleotides not matched to a gene: 6. This CDR3 is 14 amino acids long. The germline V gene has CDR1 SGHDT and CDR2 YYEEEE. This chain's CDR3 is CASSSPGQFYEQYF. DNA for the CDR3: TGTGCCAGCAGCTCCCCGGGACAGTTCTACGAGCAGTACTTC. The entire variable domain, with the rest obtained from reference TRBV5-6 and TRBJ2-7, is as follows: DAGVTQSPTHLIKTRGQQVTLRCSPKSGHDTVSWYQQALGQGPQFIFQYYEEEERQRGNFPDRFSGHQFPNYSSELNVNALLLGDSALYLCASSSPGQFYEQYFGPGTRLTVT.

On this clone: One end of the junction is discordant with germline, which a read error may explain. The rearrangement links TRBV6-1 to TRBJ2-6, with 7 positions matching TRBD1. Germline CDR1 reads MNHNS; CDR2 reads SASEGT. The CDR3 has 18 amino acids. In DNA, the CDR3 is TGTGCCAGCAGTCAAGCCGGGACAGACTCTCCTGGGGCCAACGTCCTGACTTTC. Its protein product is CASSQAGTDSPGANVLTF.